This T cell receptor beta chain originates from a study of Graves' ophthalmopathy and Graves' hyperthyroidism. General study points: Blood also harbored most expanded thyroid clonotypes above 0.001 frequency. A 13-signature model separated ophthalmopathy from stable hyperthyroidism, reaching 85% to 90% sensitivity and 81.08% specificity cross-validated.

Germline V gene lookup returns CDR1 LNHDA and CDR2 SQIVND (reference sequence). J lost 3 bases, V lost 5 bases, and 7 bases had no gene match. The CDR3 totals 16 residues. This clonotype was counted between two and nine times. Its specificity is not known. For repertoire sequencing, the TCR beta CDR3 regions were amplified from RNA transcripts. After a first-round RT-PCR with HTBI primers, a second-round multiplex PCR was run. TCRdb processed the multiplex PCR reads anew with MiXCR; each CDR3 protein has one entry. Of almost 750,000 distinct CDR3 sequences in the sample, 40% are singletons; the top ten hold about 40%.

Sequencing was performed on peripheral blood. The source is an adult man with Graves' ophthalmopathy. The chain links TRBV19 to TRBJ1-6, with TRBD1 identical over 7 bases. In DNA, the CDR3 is TGTGCCAGTAGTTCCGTCCGGGACAGCTATAATTCACCCCTCCACTTT. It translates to CASSSVRDSYNSPLHF.